This T cell receptor beta chain was found in a study of T cell responses to AZD1222 COVID-19 vaccine. Profiled with immunoSEQ multiplex PCR; TCRdb holds only in-frame clones, not every one. The profile covers 110,000 or so clones, with 70% to 90% appearing a single time and over 8% taken by the ten largest. The CDR3 covers 13 residues. Germline assignment: CDR1 MGHRA and CDR2 YSYEKL. V lost 2 bases to trimming and J lost 7 bases, with 11 bases between them. The sequence came from an adult in good health. The chain is built from TRBV4-1 and TRBJ1-2; tentatively, D is TRBD1 (6 bases). The sample was peripheral blood, taken on day 0 of AZD1222 vaccination. The DNA of the CDR3 is TGCGCCAGCAGCCAAAGGGGGTGGTCTGGCTACACCTTC. Encoded protein: CASSQRGWSGYTF.